Listed below are T cell receptor beta chains from one sample, sequenced in a study of beta chain features in type 1 diabetes. Clones were read by immunoSEQ multiplex PCR, and TCRdb kept only the in-frame ones, dropping some. Of 310,000 or so clones in the sample, 15% are singletons; the top ten hold roughly 0.015%. The material sequenced was naive CD4+ T cells from blood. The receptors come from a man aged 18 to 35 with type 1 diabetes. Both conserved end residues are part of each CDR3. Fields, in order: clone size, J gene, CDR3 length, D gene, V gene, CDR3 protein, CDR3 DNA. The D gene is left open where the match is weak. Only part of the rows carry a size: once, few, many, or a class if the clone is expanded.

>-|TRBJ2-7|14|-|TRBV6-4
CASSDSTGSYEQYF
TGTGCCAGCAGTGACTCGACAGGATCCTACGAGCAGTACTTC
>-|TRBJ1-1|15|-|TRBV5-1
CASTRGVVGNTEAFF
TGCGCCAGCACCAGGGGAGTAGTGGGAAACACTGAAGCTTTCTTT
>-|TRBJ2-1|16|TRBD1|TRBV30
CAWSVPGQGALRGQFF
TGTGCCTGGAGTGTCCCCGGACAGGGGGCGTTGCGAGGGCAGTTCTTC
>few|TRBJ2-1|14|TRBD2|TRBV7-8
CASSLRAGDNEQFF
TGTGCCAGCAGCCTAAGAGCGGGGGACAATGAGCAGTTCTTC
>-|TRBJ2-7|14|TRBD2|TRBV30
CAWKGLAASYEQYF
TGTGCCTGGAAGGGACTAGCGGCCTCCTACGAGCAGTACTTC
>-|TRBJ1-5|12|-|TRBV7-9
CASSRGIQPQHF
TGTGCCAGCAGCCGAGGGATTCAGCCCCAGCATTTT
>-|TRBJ1-2|12|-|TRBV5-1
CASSLVGQGYTF
TGCGCCAGCAGCTTGGTTGGGCAGGGCTACACCTTC
>-|TRBJ1-3|14|-|TRBV4-3
CASSQALSGNTIYF
TGCGCCAGCAGCCAAGCCCTCTCTGGAAACACCATATATTTT
>few|TRBJ1-1|12|-|TRBV28
CASSGLAVQAFF
TGTGCCAGCAGTGGGTTAGCGGTCCAAGCTTTCTTT
>few|TRBJ2-5|15|TRBD1|TRBV7-2
CASSLGGTGQETQYF
TGTGCCAGCAGCTTAGGCGGGACAGGACAAGAGACCCAGTACTTC
>-|TRBJ2-7|16|TRBD2|TRBV6-5
CASSYSGAGVSYEQYF
TGTGCCAGCAGTTACTCAGGGGCGGGGGTTTCCTACGAGCAGTACTTC
>few|TRBJ2-1|13|TRBD2|TRBV18
CASSPLAGNEQFF
TGTGCCAGCTCACCTCTAGCGGGGAATGAGCAGTTCTTC
>few|TRBJ2-3|12|-|TRBV5-4
CASSPRADTQYF
TGTGCCAGCAGCCCTCGGGCAGATACGCAGTATTTT
>few|TRBJ1-1|11|-|TRBV29-1
CSASFNTEAFF
TGCAGCGCATCATTTAACACTGAAGCTTTCTTT
>-|TRBJ2-7|13|-|TRBV7-9
CASSFSQGYEQYF
TGTGCCAGCAGCTTTAGCCAAGGCTACGAGCAGTACTTC
>few|TRBJ2-1|13|-|TRBV18
CASSPSRDNEQFF
TGTGCCAGCTCACCTAGTAGAGACAATGAGCAGTTCTTC
>few|TRBJ2-1|13|TRBD2|TRBV30
CAWGTSSYNEQFF
TGTGCCTGGGGGACTAGTTCCTACAATGAGCAGTTCTTC
>-|TRBJ1-5|12|-|TRBV5-6
CASSLPNQPQHF
TGTGCCAGCAGCCTCCCCAATCAGCCCCAGCATTTT
>few|TRBJ2-7|15|-|TRBV19
CASSPRRVGPYEQYF
TGTGCCAGTAGCCCAAGGAGGGTGGGCCCCTACGAGCAGTACTTC
>few|TRBJ2-4|14|TRBD1|TRBV10-3
CAISPSDRGDIQYF
TGTGCCATCAGCCCCTCCGACAGGGGTGACATTCAGTACTTC
>-|TRBJ2-7|13|-|TRBV11-2
CASSTPMRYEQYF
TGTGCCAGCAGCACCCCGATGCGCTACGAGCAGTACTTC
>once|TRBJ1-1|12|-|TRBV19
CASSMGLTEAFF
TGTGCCAGTAGTATGGGGCTCACTGAAGCTTTCTTT
>-|TRBJ2-7|15|TRBD1|TRBV4-2
CASSQDLGQGREQYF
TGTGCCAGCAGCCAAGACCTGGGACAGGGAAGAGAGCAGTACTTC
>-|TRBJ2-7|13|-|TRBV5-1
CASSPQGSHEQYF
TGCGCCAGCAGCCCACAGGGTTCCCACGAGCAGTACTTC
>-|TRBJ1-1|14|-|TRBV16
CASSQLEVYTEAFF
TGTGCCAGCAGCCAACTAGAAGTGTACACTGAAGCTTTCTTT
>once|TRBJ1-2|14|-|TRBV11-2
CASSLMEGGAGYTF
TGTGCCAGCAGCTTAATGGAGGGCGGAGCAGGCTACACCTTC
>-|TRBJ2-5|11|-|TRBV5-4
CASQGDETQYF
TGTGCCAGCCAGGGTGACGAGACCCAGTACTTC
>few|TRBJ2-2|18|-|TRBV7-2
CASSLALRLAPNTGELFF
TGTGCCAGCAGCTTAGCCCTAAGGCTAGCGCCGAACACCGGGGAGCTGTTTTTT
>few|TRBJ2-1|11|TRBD2|TRBV7-2
CASSFSGMGFF
TGTGCCAGCAGCTTTAGCGGGATGGGGTTCTTC
>few|TRBJ2-7|11|-|TRBV20-1
CSASISYEQYF
TGCAGTGCTAGTATCTCCTACGAGCAGTACTTC
>-|TRBJ2-3|13|-|TRBV5-4
CASLGRDSDTQYF
TGTGCCAGCCTGGGCAGGGACTCAGATACGCAGTATTTT
>few|TRBJ1-5|13|-|TRBV7-9
CASSGGNNQPQHF
TGTGCCAGCAGCGGAGGGAACAATCAGCCCCAGCATTTT
>-|TRBJ1-2|13|TRBD1|TRBV18
CASSQDRESGYTF
TGTGCCAGCTCACAGGACAGGGAGAGTGGCTACACCTTC
>-|TRBJ2-7|13|-|TRBV5-1
CASHLGISYEQYF
TGCGCCAGTCATCTCGGTATCTCCTACGAGCAGTACTTC
>-|TRBJ1-2|14|-|TRBV2
CASSDDNAFSGYTF
TGTGCCAGCAGTGACGACAATGCCTTCTCTGGCTACACCTTC
>-|TRBJ2-7|15|TRBD1|TRBV28
CASREGTDLTYEQYF
TGTGCCAGCCGTGAGGGGACAGACTTAACCTACGAGCAGTACTTC
>few|TRBJ2-1|15|-|TRBV15
CATSRGSGTLQEQFF
TGTGCCACCAGCAGAGGCTCCGGGACACTACAGGAGCAGTTCTTC
>-|TRBJ2-2|12|-|TRBV6-5
CAARGYTGELFF
TGTGCCGCGCGGGGTTACACCGGGGAGCTGTTTTTT
>few|TRBJ2-1|16|TRBD2|TRBV7-6
CASSLDIAGGYNEQFF
TGTGCCAGCAGCTTAGACATAGCGGGAGGGTACAATGAGCAGTTCTTC
>few|TRBJ1-5|14|TRBD1|TRBV19
CASSSGGGNQPQHF
TGTGCCAGTAGTTCAGGGGGCGGCAATCAGCCCCAGCATTTT
>-|TRBJ2-3|13|TRBD2|TRBV28
CASLAGGSDTQYF
TGTGCCAGCCTAGCGGGAGGGTCGGATACGCAGTATTTT
>few|TRBJ2-1|15|TRBD2|TRBV19
CASSPGAGVANEQFF
TGTGCCAGTAGCCCCGGGGCGGGAGTAGCCAATGAGCAGTTCTTC
>few|TRBJ2-7|13|TRBD2|TRBV30
CAWNGGSRFEQYF
TGTGCCTGGAATGGCGGGAGCAGGTTCGAGCAGTACTTC
>-|TRBJ1-4|15|TRBD1|TRBV6-5
CASSYWGQGRGKLFF
TGTGCCAGCAGTTATTGGGGACAGGGGCGTGGGAAACTGTTTTTT
>few|TRBJ2-1|15|TRBD2|TRBV5-1
CASRGTSGRGNEQFF
TGCGCCAGCCGAGGGACTAGCGGGAGGGGGAATGAGCAGTTCTTC
>-|TRBJ1-5|15|-|TRBV28
CASSLTQRSNQPQHF
TGTGCCAGCAGTTTGACACAACGGAGCAATCAGCCCCAGCATTTT
>-|TRBJ1-1|15|-|TRBV14
CASSQGWQMNTEAFF
TGTGCCAGCAGCCAAGGGTGGCAGATGAACACTGAAGCTTTCTTT
>-|TRBJ2-1|16|TRBD2|TRBV5-1
CASSLALAGGQVEQFF
TGCGCCAGCAGCTTGGCCCTAGCGGGAGGGCAGGTTGAGCAGTTCTTC
>-|TRBJ2-7|12|-|TRBV30
CAWSVSGDEQYF
TGTGCCTGGAGTGTTTCAGGCGACGAGCAGTACTTC
>few|TRBJ2-1|16|TRBD2|TRBV5-1
CASYGTAGASYNEQFF
TGCGCCAGCTACGGAACAGCGGGAGCATCCTACAATGAGCAGTTCTTC
>-|TRBJ2-3|14|-|TRBV15
CATSRTTSTDTQYF
TGTGCCACCAGCCGTACGACTAGCACAGATACGCAGTATTTT
>-|TRBJ2-2|15|TRBD1|TRBV11-2
CASSQGQPNTGELFF
TGTGCCAGCAGCCAGGGACAGCCTAACACCGGGGAGCTGTTTTTT
>-|TRBJ2-1|15|TRBD2|TRBV11-1
CASSSSGRRNNEQFF
TGTGCCAGCAGCTCTAGCGGGAGGAGGAACAATGAGCAGTTCTTC
>few|TRBJ1-2|13|-|TRBV15
CATSSNRDAGYTF
TGTGCCACCAGCAGCAACAGGGATGCTGGCTACACCTTC
>-|TRBJ1-4|11|-|TRBV30
CAWSPQTGLFF
TGTGCCTGGAGTCCCCAGACAGGACTGTTTTTT
>-|TRBJ2-5|14|-|TRBV18
CASSPGTGGETQYF
TGTGCCAGCTCACCAGGGACTGGGGGAGAGACCCAGTACTTC
>-|TRBJ2-3|17|-|TRBV7-2
CASSLFALGLRSDTQYF
TGTGCCAGCAGCTTATTTGCCCTGGGACTGCGGTCAGATACGCAGTATTTT
>-|TRBJ1-2|14|-|TRBV28
CASSLGKQGIGYTF
TGTGCCAGCAGTTTAGGAAAACAGGGCATCGGCTACACCTTC
>few|TRBJ1-1|12|-|TRBV12-5
CASGRGGTEAFF
TGTGCTAGCGGACGAGGGGGCACTGAAGCTTTCTTT
>-|TRBJ2-4|16|TRBD2|TRBV9
CASSVGEGGPWNIQYF
TGTGCCAGCAGCGTAGGGGAGGGAGGCCCCTGGAACATTCAGTACTTC